What follows are 26 T cell receptor beta chains derived from one specimen sequenced in a study of post-analysis software for immune sequencing data. Findings and limits, study-wide: TRBV segments more frequent in patients than in controls numbered several and included TRBV5-6, TRBV5-1 and TRBV20-1.

Built from TCR beta cDNA, the libraries had unique molecular identifiers in them. TCRdb re-called the PCR reads with MiXCR, one entry per CDR3 protein. The sample carries some 240,000 distinct CDR3 sequences, 30% to 45% recorded once. These TCRs' antigens remain unknown. The sequenced sample consisted of blood. These receptor sequences come from a girl between 5 and 17 years old with multiple sclerosis.

The chain links TRBV19 to TRBJ2-3; 11 positions agree with TRBD1. With V trimmed by 6 bases and J by 3 bases, 5 bases remained unmatched. The germline CDR1 and CDR2 sequences are LNHDA and SQIVND (reference sequence). This CDR3 contains 15 residues. The DNA for the CDR3 is TGTGCCAGTAGCGCGGACAGGGGGCTTACAGATACGCAGTATTTT. This encodes CASSADRGLTDTQYF.

This chain connects TRBV12-3 or TRBV12-4 to TRBJ2-3; TRBD2 aligns across 7 bases. The CDR3 contains 14 residues. Trimming at V came to 8 bases and at J to 11 bases, leaving 16 bases not matched to a gene. CDR3 in amino acids: CASGAGVRTDVQYF. As DNA, the CDR3 is TGTGCCAGCGGCGCGGGAGTGAGAACAGATGTGCAGTATTTT.

The chain couples TRBV10-3 to TRBJ1-2, with 7 positions matching TRBD1. Germline CDR1 reads ENHRY; CDR2 reads SYGVKD. Trimming at V came to 7 bases and at J to 3 bases, leaving 5 bases not matched to a gene. The CDR3 sequence is 13 residues long. CDR3 amino acids: CAITGQEDYGYTF. The CDR3, as DNA: TGTGCCATCACCGGACAGGAAGACTATGGCTACACCTTC.

This clonotype has just a few counts. This may come from a read error, since a much larger clone is one base off. The rearrangement links TRBV9 to TRBJ2-7; D uncertain. The CDR3 sequence is 13 residues long. Germline assignment: CDR1 SGDLS and CDR2 YYNGEE. Trimming took 4 bases from V and 7 from J, leaving 15 bases between them. CDR3 DNA: TGTGCCAGCAGCCAATCAGGTGGCAATGAGCAGTACTTC. This sequence encodes CASSQSGGNEQYF.

The chain is built from TRBV7-8 and TRBJ2-5, with D perhaps TRBD2 (5 bases). The CDR3 is made up of 14 amino acids. The V gene lost 3 bases and the J gene lost 2 bases, with 10 bases spanning the gap. Per the germline V gene, CDR1 is SGHVS and CDR2 is FQNEAQ. The CDR3 loop reads CASSFSLVQETQYF. The CDR3 DNA is TGTGCCAGCAGCTTCTCACTAGTACAAGAGACCCAGTACTTC.

Many counts were recorded for this clonotype. The rearrangement links TRBV7-2 to TRBJ2-1; D not resolved. The CDR3 has 13 residues. The germline V gene encodes CDR1 SGHTA and CDR2 FQGNSA. V shed 6 bases and J shed 2 bases, with 8 bases lying between them. CDR3 sequence reads: CASSAIAYNEQFF. The CDR3 DNA is TGTGCCAGCAGTGCGATCGCCTACAATGAGCAGTTCTTC. Full variable domain (missing parts from reference TRBV7-2 and TRBJ2-1): GAGVSQSPSNKVTEKGKDVELRCDPISGHTALYWYRQSLGQGLEFLIYFQGNSAPDKSGLPSDRFSAERTGGSVSTLTIQRTQQEDSAVYLCASSAIAYNEQFFGPGTRLTVL.

This clonotype was seen repeatedly, ten times or more. The chain recombines TRBV6-5 with TRBJ2-3; D may correspond to TRBD1 or TRBD2 (6 bases each). V lost 5 bases, J lost 4 bases, and 10 bases lay in between. This CDR3 has 13 amino acids. CDR1 MNHEY and CDR2 SVGAGI come from the germline V gene. The CDR3 here is CASSRGLSDTQYF. CDR3 nucleotide sequence: TGTGCCAGCAGTCGGGGGCTATCAGATACGCAGTATTTT.

J is TRBJ1-6 and V is TRBV28; a possible D gene is TRBD1 (5 bases). The germline V gene has CDR1 MDHEN and CDR2 SYDVKM. V was clipped by 8 bases and J by 10 bases, with 12 bases between them. This CDR3 is built from 12 residues. CDR3 nucleotide sequence: TGTGCCAGCGGTGGGGGAGGGTCACCCCTCCACTTT. It yields the protein CASGGGGSPLHF.

This clonotype appeared once. Given a much more abundant clone one base away, this may be a read error. The rearrangement uses TRBV29-1 and TRBJ1-2, with TRBD1 as a possible D gene (5 bases). The CDR3 runs 11 residues. V was pared by 6 bases and J by 8 bases, with 13 bases between. CDR1 and CDR2 (germline): SQVTM, ANQGSEA. CDR3 in amino acids: CSVESGPGYTF. CDR3 nucleotides: TGCAGCGTCGAATCGGGGCCGGGCTACACCTTC.

A note on this clonotype: A much larger clone differs from this one at a single base, so this may be a read error. This chain links TRBV20-1 with TRBJ2-1; maybe TRBD2 (6 bases). The germline CDR1 and CDR2 sequences are DFQATT and SNEGSKA (reference sequence). The CDR3 runs to 16 residues. The CDR3 DNA follows: TGCAGTGCTGGATTCTACCGGGACTCTGCCTACGATGAGCAGTTCTTC. Encoded protein: CSAGFYRDSAYDEQFF.

The chain has TRBV12-3 or TRBV12-4 and TRBJ2-4; 9 nucleotides match TRBD1. The CDR3 runs to 15 residues. Losses at the gene ends were 4 bases for V and 15 bases for J; bases not matched to a gene: 16. The CDR3 loop reads CASSSSTGGLETRYF. The CDR3 nucleotides are TGTGCCAGCAGTTCTAGTACAGGGGGCTTAGAGACCCGGTACTTC.

V usage is TRBV12-3 or TRBV12-4 and J usage is TRBJ1-5; perhaps TRBD1 as D (5 bases). Trimming removed 3 bases from V and 2 bases from J, with 11 bases in between. The CDR3 has 15 amino acids. CDR3 in DNA: TGTGCCAGCAGTTTCCGCAGGGCGGGCAATCAGCCCCAGCATTTT. Its protein is CASSFRRAGNQPQHF.

This clonotype has ten or more counts. The DNA for the CDR3 is TGTGCCAGCAGTTTTGACCGGGACAGCCGAACTAACTATGGCTACACCTTC. Translated: CASSFDRDSRTNYGYTF. The chain uses TRBV12-3 or TRBV12-4 and TRBJ1-2; 7 nucleotides match TRBD1. V was clipped by 3 bases and J by 0 bases; unmatched bases: 10. The CDR3 has 17 amino acids.

This clonotype was counted at least ten times. The chain has TRBV20-1 and TRBJ2-3, with a weak D call TRBD1 (6 bases). Trimming left V 7 bases short and J 2 bases short, with 13 bases between. CDR1 and CDR2 from the germline V gene are DFQATT and SNEGSKA (reference sequence). The CDR3 is 13 amino acids. For the CDR3, the DNA is TGCAGTGTCAAGACAGGATTCACAGATACGCAGTATTTT. Its translation is CSVKTGFTDTQYF.

This clonotype was seen many times. The V and J genes are TRBV12-3 or TRBV12-4 and TRBJ2-1, with D maybe TRBD1 (6 bases). CDR3 length equals 15 residues. Trimming removed 6 bases from V and 0 bases from J, with 12 bases in between. This CDR3 is CASSPGTISYNEQFF. The CDR3 DNA follows: TGTGCCAGCAGCCCAGGGACAATCTCCTACAATGAGCAGTTCTTC.

In this sample, this clonotype turned up many times. The chain links TRBV4-2 to TRBJ2-3, with TRBD2 matching over 9 bases. V dropped 0 bases and J dropped 2; count of bases not matched to a gene: 15. The CDR3 loop spans 20 amino acids. Germline loops: CDR1 LGHNA, CDR2 YNFKEQ. The CDR3 nucleotides are TGTGCCAGCAGCCAAGATCCCGACTTAGCGGGAGTTATCTCCACAGATACGCAGTATTTT. Protein sequence: CASSQDPDLAGVISTDTQYF.

This clonotype was recorded a few times. This chain links TRBV7-9 with TRBJ2-3; 14 bases match TRBD2. The CDR3 totals 16 residues. V lost 4 bases and J lost 1; bases outside the gene matches: 1. Germline assignment: CDR1 SEHNR and CDR2 FQNEAQ (reference sequence). CDR3 sequence (DNA): TGTGCCAGCAGCTGGGGACTAGCGGGAGGCACAGATACGCAGTATTTT. This sequence encodes CASSWGLAGGTDTQYF. The whole variable domain, filled in from reference TRBV7-9 and TRBJ2-3, reads DTGVSQNPRHKITKRGQNVTFRCDPISEHNRLYWYRQTLGQGPEFLTYFQNEAQLEKSRLLSDRFSAERPKGSFSTLEIQRTEQGDSAMYLCASSWGLAGGTDTQYFGPGTRLTVL.

This clonotype was seen repeatedly, ten times or more. The gene calls are TRBV7-2 and TRBJ1-1, with D possibly being TRBD1 (5 bases). Between the trimmed V and J ends, which lost 3 bases and 1 base, there was a span of 9 bases. The V gene's germline CDR1 is SGHTA and CDR2 FQGNSA. The CDR3 length is 14 residues. CDR3 in amino acids: CASSLMGGNTEAFF. Here the CDR3 DNA reads TGTGCCAGCAGCTTGATGGGGGGGAACACTGAAGCTTTCTTT. Full variable domain (remainder filled in from reference TRBV7-2 and TRBJ1-1): GAGVSQSPSNKVTEKGKDVELRCDPISGHTALYWYRQSLGQGLEFLIYFQGNSAPDKSGLPSDRFSAERTGGSVSTLTIQRTQQEDSAVYLCASSLMGGNTEAFFGQGTRLTVV.

This clonotype was seen a few times. A much larger clone differs by one base, so this may be a read error. This chain joins TRBV5-1 and TRBJ2-7; 13 bases are shared with TRBD2. Germline trimming cut 4 bases from V and 3 bases from J; bases unmatched to any gene: 7. CDR1 and CDR2 from the germline V gene are SGHRS and YFSETQ. This CDR3 spans 16 amino acids. For the CDR3, the DNA is TGCGCCAGCAGCGATCGGACTAGCGGGAGCTACTACGAGCAGTACTTC. Translated, it gives CASSDRTSGSYYEQYF.

Many counts were recorded for this clonotype. In nucleotides, the CDR3 is TGTGCCAGCAGTTTAGCGCAAACAGGGGGCTGGACAGATACGCAGTATTTT. It translates to CASSLAQTGGWTDTQYF. The chain employs TRBV12-3 or TRBV12-4 and TRBJ2-3; 9 bases are shared with TRBD1. V dropped 0 bases and J dropped 3; count of bases not matched to a gene: 7. CDR3 length: 17 residues.

This clonotype was seen repeatedly, ten times or more. The chain uses TRBV20-1 and TRBJ2-1; TRBD1 matches at 12 bases. The J segment lost 6 bases and the V segment lost 2 bases, leaving 5 bases of the junction unmatched. Germline CDR1 is DFQATT and CDR2 is SNEGSKA (reference sequence). This CDR3 is built from 15 residues. The CDR3 is CSARFRDRGRNEQFF. Written as DNA, the CDR3 is TGCAGTGCTAGATTCCGGGACAGGGGGCGCAATGAGCAGTTCTTC.

The rearrangement joins TRBV27 to TRBJ1-1, with D perhaps matching TRBD1 (5 bases). V lost 5 bases to trimming and J lost 4 bases, with 14 bases between them. Germline V gene sequence: CDR1 MNHEY, CDR2 SMNVEV (reference sequence). This CDR3 spans 14 amino acids. The DNA for the CDR3 is TGTGCCAGCAGTGCTCGAGGTCAGGGCACTGAAGCTTTCTTT. Its translation is CASSARGQGTEAFF.

Note on this clonotype: This sequence may be a read error, since a much larger clone differs from it by one base. The chain couples TRBV5-1 to TRBJ2-5; 9 nucleotides line up with TRBD2. The CDR3 runs to 16 residues. J gave up 11 bases and V 5 bases, and 19 bases lay outside the gene matches. Germline V gene lookup returns CDR1 SGHRS and CDR2 YFSETQ. This CDR3 reads CASRAYGGGATNEQYF. In nucleotides, the CDR3 is TGCGCCAGCAGAGCTTATGGCGGGGGGGCAACCAATGAGCAGTACTTC.

The chain recombines TRBV27 with TRBJ1-1, with a tentative D call TRBD1 (5 bases). Germline V gives CDR1 MNHEY, CDR2 SMNVEV (reference sequence). The CDR3 spans 16 residues. V gave up 8 bases and J gave up 1 base, with 20 bases separating them. The CDR3 reads CASFSLRGGANTEAFF. CDR3 nucleotide sequence: TGTGCCAGCTTCTCATTAAGGGGTGGGGCGAACACTGAAGCTTTCTTT.

This clonotype was observed at least ten times. V and J are TRBV27 and TRBJ2-6, with 7 bases identical to TRBD1. Germline V lookup: CDR1 MNHEY, CDR2 SMNVEV (reference sequence). The CDR3 spans 15 residues. V gave up 6 bases and J gave up 2 bases; unmatched junction bases: 4. The CDR3 sequence: CASSTTGAGANVLTF. In nucleotides, the CDR3 is TGTGCCAGCAGCACAACAGGGGCTGGGGCCAACGTCCTGACTTTC.

Many counts were recorded for this clonotype. The gene calls are TRBV5-6 and TRBJ2-3, with a possible D match to TRBD2 (6 bases). Germline CDR1 SGHDT, CDR2 YYEEEE. V lost 0 bases to trimming and J lost 13 bases, with 12 bases between them. CDR3 length: 12 amino acids. The CDR3 loop reads CASSLEEGIEYF. CDR3 DNA: TGTGCCAGCAGCTTGGAGGAGGGTATCGAGTATTTT.